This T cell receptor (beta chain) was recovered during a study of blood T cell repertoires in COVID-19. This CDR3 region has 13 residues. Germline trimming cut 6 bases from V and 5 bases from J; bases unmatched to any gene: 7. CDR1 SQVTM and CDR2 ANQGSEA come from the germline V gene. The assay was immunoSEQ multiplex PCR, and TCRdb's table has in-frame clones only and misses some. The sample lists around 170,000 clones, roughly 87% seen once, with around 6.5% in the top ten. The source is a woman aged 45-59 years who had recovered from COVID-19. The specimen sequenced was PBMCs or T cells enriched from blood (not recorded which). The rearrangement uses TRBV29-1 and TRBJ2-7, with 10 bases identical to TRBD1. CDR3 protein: CSVSGQGTDEQYF. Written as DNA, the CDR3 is TGCAGCGTCTCGGGACAGGGGACCGACGAGCAGTACTTC.